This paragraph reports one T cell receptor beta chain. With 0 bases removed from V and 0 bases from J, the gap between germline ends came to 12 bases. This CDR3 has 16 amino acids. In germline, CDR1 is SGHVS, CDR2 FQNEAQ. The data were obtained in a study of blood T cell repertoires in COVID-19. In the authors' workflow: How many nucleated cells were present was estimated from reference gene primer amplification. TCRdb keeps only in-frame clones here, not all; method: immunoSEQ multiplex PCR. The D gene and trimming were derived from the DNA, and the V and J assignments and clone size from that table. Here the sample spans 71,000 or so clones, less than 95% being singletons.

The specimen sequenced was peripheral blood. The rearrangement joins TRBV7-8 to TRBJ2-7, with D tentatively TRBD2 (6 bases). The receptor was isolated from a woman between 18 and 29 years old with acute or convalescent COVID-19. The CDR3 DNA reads TGTGCCAGCAGCTTAGCGGCGGGGACCCGCTCCTACGAGCAGTACTTC. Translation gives CASSLAAGTRSYEQYF.